This entry lists 14 T cell receptor beta chains sequenced from one sample in a study of T cells expressing NK-cell markers. TCRdb re-called the 5' RACE reads, yielding one record per CDR3 amino acid sequence without DNA. There are under 200,000 distinct CDR3 sequences in the sample, with about 18% held by the top ten. The sequencing input was blood T cells: a sorted CD56 or NKG2C T cell subset, CD4+ or CD8+ T cells, or bulk PBMC T cells (not recorded which). The source is a woman aged 18-70 years in good health.

This chain uses TRBV7-2 with TRBJ2-3; the TCRdb D gene call, TRBD2, has no DNA to confirm it. This CDR3 spans 13 amino acids. The germline V gene encodes CDR1 SGHTA and CDR2 FQGNSA. CDR3 in amino acids: CASSRDFSDTQYF. The entire variable domain, with the rest obtained from reference TRBV7-2 and TRBJ2-3, is as follows: GAGVSQSPSNKVTEKGKDVELRCDPISGHTALYWYRQSLGQGLEFLIYFQGNSAPDKSGLPSDRFSAERTGGSVSTLTIQRTQQEDSAVYLCASSRDFSDTQYFGPGTRLTVL.

This sequence joins TRBV10-3 and TRBJ1-5; the TCRdb call, TRBD1, lacks DNA for checking. Germline values: CDR1 ENHRY, CDR2 SYGVKD. This CDR3 comprises 13 residues. The CDR3 loop reads CAITRDTDQPQHF.

This chain connects TRBV2 to TRBJ2-2. Germline CDR1 is SNHLY and CDR2 is FYNNEI. The CDR3 totals 12 residues. CDR3 sequence: CASKAETGELFF.

The CDR3 loop reads CASRTDRGNGNTIYF. V is TRBV5-1 and J is TRBJ1-3; absent DNA, TCRdb's TRBD1 call cannot be checked. The CDR3 consists of 15 residues. Germline CDR1 reads SGHRS; CDR2 reads YFSETQ. Supplemented by reference TRBV5-1 and TRBJ1-3, the full variable domain reads KAGVTQTPRYLIKTRGQQVTLSCSPISGHRSVSWYQQTPGQGLQFLFEYFSETQRNKGNFPGRFSGRQFSNSRSEMNVSTLELGDSALYLCASRTDRGNGNTIYFGEGSWLTVV.

CDR3 sequence: CASSLGSTVETQYF. The genes are TRBV7-3 and TRBJ2-5. The CDR3 has 14 amino acids. CDR1 is SGHTA and CDR2 is FQGTGA in the germline V gene.

The genes are TRBV10-2 and TRBJ1-2; checking the TCRdb D call of TRBD1 is not possible without DNA. The germline gives CDR1 WSHSY, CDR2 SAAADI. This CDR3 region has 13 residues. The CDR3 sequence: CASSPGQGSGYTF.

The chain is built from TRBV6-5 and TRBJ1-6. Germline values: CDR1 MNHEY, CDR2 SVGAGI. CDR3 length: 12 residues. The CDR3 sequence: CASSYSGSPLHF.

The chain employs TRBV20-1 and TRBJ1-6. Per the germline V gene, CDR1 is DFQATT and CDR2 is SNEGSKA (reference sequence). This CDR3 spans 15 amino acids. The chain's CDR3 is CSATAGSTHISPLHF.

The genes are TRBV9 and TRBJ2-1; as DNA is missing, the TRBD1 call by TCRdb cannot be tested. The CDR3 extends over 15 amino acids. Germline assignment: CDR1 SGDLS and CDR2 YYNGEE. CDR3 loop: CASSSHPDRVNEQFF.

The chain is built from TRBV7-9 and TRBJ1-2; TCRdb picks TRBD1, but there is no DNA to check that call. CDR1 and CDR2 (germline): SEHNR, FQNEAQ (reference sequence). The CDR3 spans 15 residues. CDR3 sequence: CASSLGLGRQDGYTF.

The chain uses TRBV3-1 and TRBJ2-1; with no DNA, the TCRdb D assignment of TRBD2 cannot be verified. The CDR3 has 16 amino acids. CDR1 is LGHDT, CDR2 YNNKEL, per germline (reference sequence). The CDR3 here is CASRARLTSGGHEQFF.

The chain joins TRBV6-1 to TRBJ2-7; the TCRdb call, TRBD2, lacks DNA for checking. This CDR3 is built from 14 residues. CDR1 and CDR2 (germline): MNHNS, SASEGT. Here the CDR3 reads CASSAGLVSYEQYF.

V and J are TRBV7-2 and TRBJ2-1. The CDR3 is 15 residues long. Germline lookup yields CDR1 SGHTA and CDR2 FQGNSA. The CDR3 protein is CASSVIPSGYNEQFF.

The chain recombines TRBV5-4 with TRBJ2-7; lacking DNA, the TRBD2 call made by TCRdb goes unchecked. Germline V lookup: CDR1 SGHNT, CDR2 YYREEE (reference sequence). The CDR3 consists of 14 residues. The CDR3 here is CASSFDSQTYEQYF. Full variable domain (rest looked up from reference TRBV5-4 and TRBJ2-7): ETGVTQSPTHLIKTRGQQVTLRCSSQSGHNTVSWYQQALGQGPQFIFQYYREEENGRGNFPPRFSGLQFPNYSSELNVNALELDDSALYLCASSFDSQTYEQYFGPGTRLTVT.